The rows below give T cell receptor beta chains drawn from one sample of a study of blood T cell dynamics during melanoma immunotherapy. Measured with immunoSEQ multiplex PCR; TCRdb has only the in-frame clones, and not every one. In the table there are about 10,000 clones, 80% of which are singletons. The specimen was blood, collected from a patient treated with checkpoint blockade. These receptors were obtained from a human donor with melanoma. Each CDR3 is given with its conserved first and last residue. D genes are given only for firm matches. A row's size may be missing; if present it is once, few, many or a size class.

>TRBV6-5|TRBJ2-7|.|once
CASRLRDSYEQYF
TGTGCCAGCAGACTCAGGGACTCCTACGAGCAGTACTTC
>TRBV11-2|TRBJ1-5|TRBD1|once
CASSLAGDRDQPQHF
TGTGCCAGCAGCTTAGCGGGGGACAGGGATCAGCCCCAGCATTTT
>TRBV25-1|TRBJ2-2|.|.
CASSASTQGTGELFF
TGTGCCAGCAGTGCTTCCACCCAGGGGACCGGGGAGCTGTTTTTT
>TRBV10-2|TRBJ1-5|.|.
CASSVAAVHQPQHF
TGCGCCAGCAGTGTAGCCGCGGTTCATCAGCCCCAGCATTTT
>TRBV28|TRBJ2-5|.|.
CASSPGGDQETQYF
TGTGCCAGCAGCCCCGGGGGCGACCAAGAGACCCAGTACTTC
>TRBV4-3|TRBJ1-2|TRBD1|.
CASSFGQGGGYTF
TGCGCCAGCAGCTTCGGACAGGGAGGTGGCTACACCTTC
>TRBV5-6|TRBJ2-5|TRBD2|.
CASSLTSAQETQYF
TGTGCCAGCAGCTTAACTAGCGCCCAAGAGACCCAGTACTTC
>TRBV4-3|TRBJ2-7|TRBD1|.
CASSTDREGEQYF
TGCGCCAGCAGCACTGACAGGGAAGGCGAGCAGTACTTC
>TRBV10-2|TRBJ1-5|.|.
CASSEAREQPQHF
TGCGCCAGCAGTGAGGCCCGGGAACAGCCCCAGCATTTT
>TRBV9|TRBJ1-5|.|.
CASSAGSNQPQHF
TGTGCCAGCAGCGCAGGGAGCAATCAGCCCCAGCATTTT
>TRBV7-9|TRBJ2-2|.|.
CASSLGGGAIGELFF
TGTGCCAGCAGCTTAGGCGGGGGCGCGATCGGGGAGCTGTTTTTT
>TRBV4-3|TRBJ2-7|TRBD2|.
CASSQDPPVGGRALTYEQYF
TGCGCCAGCAGCCAAGACCCCCCGGTTGGGGGGAGGGCCCTCACCTACGAGCAGTACTTC
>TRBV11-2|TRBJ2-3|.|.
CASRPPTQSSTDTQYF
TGTGCCAGCAGGCCTCCGACACAATCTAGCACAGATACGCAGTATTTT
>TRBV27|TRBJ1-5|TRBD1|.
CASRQGAGNQPQHF
TGTGCCAGCAGACAGGGGGCCGGCAATCAGCCCCAGCATTTT
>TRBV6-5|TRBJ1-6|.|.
CASTNGRGASPLHF
TGTGCCAGCACCAATGGGAGGGGGGCTTCACCCCTCCACTTT
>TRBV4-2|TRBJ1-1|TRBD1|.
CASSRQAGQGARAFF
TGTGCCAGCAGCAGGCAGGCGGGACAGGGGGCCCGAGCTTTCTTT
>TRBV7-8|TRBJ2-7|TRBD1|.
CASSLLDRYYEQYF
TGTGCCAGCAGCTTACTGGACAGGTACTACGAGCAGTACTTC
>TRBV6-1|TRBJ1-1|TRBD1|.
CASSSGQGRNTEAFF
TGTGCCAGCAGCTCAGGACAGGGGAGGAACACTGAAGCTTTCTTT
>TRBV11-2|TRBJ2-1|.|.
CASSLVVDEQFF
TGTGCCAGCAGCTTGGTCGTGGATGAGCAGTTCTTC
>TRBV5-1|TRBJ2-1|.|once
CASSLASYGGYNEQFF
TGCGCCAGCAGCTTGGCATCTTACGGGGGCTACAATGAGCAGTTCTTC
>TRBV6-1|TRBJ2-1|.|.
CASTKQGKKDNEQFF
TGTGCCAGCACCAAACAGGGTAAGAAGGACAATGAGCAGTTCTTC
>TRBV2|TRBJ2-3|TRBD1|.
CASISQGADTQYF
TGTGCCAGCATTTCACAGGGGGCAGATACGCAGTATTTT
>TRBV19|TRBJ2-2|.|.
CASSIITNTGELFF
TGTGCCAGTAGTATAATCACCAACACCGGGGAGCTGTTTTTT
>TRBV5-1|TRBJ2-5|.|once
CASMLEGVVETQYF
TGCGCCAGCATGTTAGAGGGGGTTGTTGAGACCCAGTACTTC
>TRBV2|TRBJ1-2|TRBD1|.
CASSQGAKNYGYTF
TGTGCCAGCAGCCAGGGGGCGAAGAACTATGGCTACACCTTC
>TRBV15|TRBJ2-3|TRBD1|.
CATSRPGQGTDTQYF
TGTGCCACCAGCAGGCCGGGACAGGGGACAGATACGCAGTATTTT
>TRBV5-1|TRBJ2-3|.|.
CASSLRLHTDTQYF
TGCGCCAGCAGCCTCCGACTACACACAGATACGCAGTATTTT
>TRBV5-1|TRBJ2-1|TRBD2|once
CASSFFSGRSGNEQFF
TGCGCCAGCAGCTTCTTTAGCGGGAGATCGGGCAATGAGCAGTTCTTC
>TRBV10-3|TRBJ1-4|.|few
CAISRDVREKLFF
TGTGCCATCAGTCGGGATGTTCGAGAAAAACTGTTTTTT
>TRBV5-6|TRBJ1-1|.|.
CASSNYGTPDGTEAFF
TGTGCCAGCAGCAACTACGGGACTCCGGACGGGACTGAAGCTTTCTTT
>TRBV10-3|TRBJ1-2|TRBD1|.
CAISGTGEYYGYTF
TGTGCCATCAGTGGGACAGGGGAGTACTATGGCTACACCTTC
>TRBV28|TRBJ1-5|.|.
CASSGTNGGQPQHF
TGTGCCAGCAGTGGGACGAACGGAGGCCAGCCCCAGCATTTT
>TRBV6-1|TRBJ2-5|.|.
CASSAETQYF
TGTGCCAGCAGTGCAGAGACCCAGTACTTC
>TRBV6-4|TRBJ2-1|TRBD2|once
CASSDSGLAANNEQFF
TGTGCCAGCAGTGACTCGGGACTAGCGGCAAACAATGAGCAGTTCTTC
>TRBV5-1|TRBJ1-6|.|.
CASSVRTDNSPLHF
TGCGCCAGCAGCGTCCGGACAGACAATTCACCCCTCCACTTT
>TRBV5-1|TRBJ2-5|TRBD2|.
CASSIGLAGTRETQYF
TGCGCCAGCAGCATTGGACTAGCGGGGACCAGGGAGACCCAGTACTTC
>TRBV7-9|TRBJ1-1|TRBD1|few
CASREGQVTTEAFF
TGTGCCAGCAGAGAAGGACAGGTAACAACTGAAGCTTTCTTT
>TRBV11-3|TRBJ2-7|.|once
CASSINTGQSYEQYF
TGTGCCAGCAGCATAAACACTGGACAGAGCTACGAGCAGTACTTC
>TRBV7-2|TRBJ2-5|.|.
CASSLAGAGETQYF
TGTGCCAGCAGCTTAGCGGGGGCCGGAGAGACCCAGTACTTC
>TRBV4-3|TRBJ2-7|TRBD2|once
CASSRALAGGTYEQYF
TGCGCCAGCAGCCGGGCTCTAGCGGGCGGGACCTACGAGCAGTACTTC
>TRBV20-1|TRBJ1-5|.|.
CSALRDQPQHF
TGCAGTGCTCTCAGGGATCAGCCCCAGCATTTT
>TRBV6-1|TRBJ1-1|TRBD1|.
CASSVGGQGWTEAFF
TGTGCCAGCAGTGTGGGGGGACAGGGGTGGACTGAAGCTTTCTTT
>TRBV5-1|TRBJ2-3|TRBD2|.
CASSLASGSGTDTQYF
TGCGCCAGCAGCTTGGCTAGCGGGAGCGGCACAGATACGCAGTATTTT
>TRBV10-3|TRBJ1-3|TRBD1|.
CAISEGTGDSGNTIYF
TGTGCCATCAGTGAAGGGACAGGGGACTCTGGAAACACCATATATTTT
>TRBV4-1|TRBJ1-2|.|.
CASSLQNGVDYGYTF
TGCGCCAGCAGCCTACAAAACGGGGTTGACTATGGCTACACCTTC
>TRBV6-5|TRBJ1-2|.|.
CASSGSRGYGYTF
TGTGCCAGCAGTGGATCAAGGGGCTATGGCTACACCTTC
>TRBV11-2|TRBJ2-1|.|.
CASSPPTLSSYNEQFF
TGTGCCAGCAGCCCCCCTACGTTGAGCTCCTACAATGAGCAGTTCTTC
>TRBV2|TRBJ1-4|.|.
CASTGVSTNEKLFF
TGTGCCAGCACAGGGGTTTCGACTAATGAAAAACTGTTTTTT
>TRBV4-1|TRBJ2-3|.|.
CASSQEGVSSTDTQYF
TGCGCCAGCAGCCAAGAAGGTGTCAGTAGCACAGATACGCAGTATTTT
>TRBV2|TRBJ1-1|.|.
CASRTGTPYLGEAAFF
TGTGCCAGCAGAACCGGGACCCCTTACTTGGGGGAAGCGGCTTTCTTT
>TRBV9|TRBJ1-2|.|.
CASSVEGGLSGRPNYGYTF
TGTGCCAGCAGCGTAGAGGGGGGATTGAGTGGGAGGCCTAACTATGGCTACACCTTC
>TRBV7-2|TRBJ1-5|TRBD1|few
CASSRQGNQPQHF
TGTGCCAGCAGCCGACAGGGGAATCAGCCCCAGCATTTT
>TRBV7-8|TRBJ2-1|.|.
CASSLDLEVGEQFF
TGTGCCAGCAGCTTAGACCTAGAGGTCGGGGAGCAGTTCTTC
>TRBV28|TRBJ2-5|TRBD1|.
CASSLTSGGKETQYF
TGTGCCAGCAGTCTCACCTCAGGGGGCAAAGAGACCCAGTACTTC
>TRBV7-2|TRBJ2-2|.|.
CASSPRDLNTGELFF
TGTGCCAGCAGTCCTAGAGACCTAAACACCGGGGAGCTGTTTTTT